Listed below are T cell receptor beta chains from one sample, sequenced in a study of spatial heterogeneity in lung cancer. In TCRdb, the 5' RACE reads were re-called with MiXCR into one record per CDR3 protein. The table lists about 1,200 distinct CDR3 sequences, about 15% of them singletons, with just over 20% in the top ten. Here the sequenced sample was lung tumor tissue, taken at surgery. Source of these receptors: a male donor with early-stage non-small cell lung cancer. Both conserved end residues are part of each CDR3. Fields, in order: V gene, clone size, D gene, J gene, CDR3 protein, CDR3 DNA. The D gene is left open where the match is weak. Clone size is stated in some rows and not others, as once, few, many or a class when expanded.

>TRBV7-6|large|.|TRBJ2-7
CASSASVSYEQYF
TGTGCCAGCAGCGCTAGCGTATCCTACGAGCAGTACTTC
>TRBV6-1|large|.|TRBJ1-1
CATRSKNTEAFF
TGTGCCACCAGGAGCAAGAACACTGAAGCTTTCTTT
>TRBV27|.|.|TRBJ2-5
CASSTYSRALGQETQYF
TGTGCCAGCAGTACGTACTCCAGGGCCTTGGGGCAAGAGACCCAGTACTTC
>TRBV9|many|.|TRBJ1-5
CASIRRGNQPQHF
TGTGCCAGCATCCGCAGGGGCAATCAGCCCCAGCATTTT
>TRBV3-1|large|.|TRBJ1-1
CASSRRVGTLNTEAFF
TGTGCCAGCAGTAGAAGAGTCGGGACATTGAACACTGAAGCTTTCTTT
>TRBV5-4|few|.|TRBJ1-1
CASSRDGNTEAFF
TGTGCCAGCAGCCGCGACGGGAACACTGAAGCTTTCTTT
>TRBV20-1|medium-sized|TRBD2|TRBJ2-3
CSARGGSGRTDTQYF
TGCAGTGCTAGAGGGGGTAGCGGGAGAACAGATACGCAGTATTTT
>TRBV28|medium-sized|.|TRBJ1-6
CASKDRNSPLHF
TGTGCCAGCAAGGACAGAAACTCACCCCTCCACTTT
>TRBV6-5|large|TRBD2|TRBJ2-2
CASSFRTSGGQRTGELFF
TGTGCCAGCAGTTTTCGGACTAGCGGGGGGCAACGGACCGGGGAGCTGTTTTTT
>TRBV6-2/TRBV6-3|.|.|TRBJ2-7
CASSYLSGRGYEQYF
TGTGCCAGCAGTTACTTGTCTGGGCGCGGCTACGAGCAGTACTTC